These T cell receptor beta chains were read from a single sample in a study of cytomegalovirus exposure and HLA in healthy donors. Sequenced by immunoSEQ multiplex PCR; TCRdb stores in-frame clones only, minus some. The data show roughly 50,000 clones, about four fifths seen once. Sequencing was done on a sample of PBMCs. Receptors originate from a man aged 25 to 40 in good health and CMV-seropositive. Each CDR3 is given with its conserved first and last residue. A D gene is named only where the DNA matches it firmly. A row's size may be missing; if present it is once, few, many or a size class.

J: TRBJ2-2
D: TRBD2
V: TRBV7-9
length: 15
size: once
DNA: TGTGCCAGCAAGAGCGGGGGGGAGAGCACCGGGGAGCTGTTTTTT
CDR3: CASKSGGESTGELFF

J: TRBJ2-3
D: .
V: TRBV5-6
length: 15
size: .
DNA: TGTGCCAGCAGCTTGAGCCAGGGCGGCACAGATACGCAGTATTTT
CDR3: CASSLSQGGTDTQYF

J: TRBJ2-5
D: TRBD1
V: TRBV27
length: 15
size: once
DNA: TGTGCCAGCAGTTCGGGGGACAGGGGAGGGGAGACCCAGTACTTC
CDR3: CASSSGDRGGETQYF

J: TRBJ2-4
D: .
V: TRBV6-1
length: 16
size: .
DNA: TGTGCCAGCAGTGCCCTCTGGAGTTTAGCCAAAAACATTCAGTACTTC
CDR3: CASSALWSLAKNIQYF

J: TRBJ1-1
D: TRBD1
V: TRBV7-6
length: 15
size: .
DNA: TGTGCCAGCAGCTCCTCTCAGGGGGCGCAGACTGAAGCTTTCTTT
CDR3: CASSSSQGAQTEAFF

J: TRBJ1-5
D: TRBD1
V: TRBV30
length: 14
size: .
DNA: TGTGCCTGGGGGGACAGACATAGCAATCAGCCCCAGCATTTT
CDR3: CAWGDRHSNQPQHF

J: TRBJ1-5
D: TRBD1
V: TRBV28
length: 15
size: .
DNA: TGTGCCAGCAGTCTCCGACAGGGGATGAATCAGCCCCAGCATTTT
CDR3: CASSLRQGMNQPQHF

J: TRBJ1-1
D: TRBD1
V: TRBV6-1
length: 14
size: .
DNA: TGTGCCAGCAGTGAGGACAGGATGAACACTGAAGCTTTCTTT
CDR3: CASSEDRMNTEAFF

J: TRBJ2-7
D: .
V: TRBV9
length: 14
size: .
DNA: TGTGCCAGCAGCGTAGAGTCGGGGTACCACGAGCAGTACTTC
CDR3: CASSVESGYHEQYF

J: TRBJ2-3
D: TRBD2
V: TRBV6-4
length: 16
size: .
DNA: TGTGCCAGCAGTGACTCCAGCGGGGGTAGCACAGATACGCAGTATTTT
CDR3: CASSDSSGGSTDTQYF

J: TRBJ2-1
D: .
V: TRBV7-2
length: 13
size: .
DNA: TGTGCCAGCAGCCCCCCTGGGGGGACTGAGCAGTTCTTC
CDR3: CASSPPGGTEQFF

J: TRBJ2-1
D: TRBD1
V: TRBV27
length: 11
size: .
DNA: TGTGCCACCGGAACCGGGACAGTACAGTTCTTC
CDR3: CATGTGTVQFF

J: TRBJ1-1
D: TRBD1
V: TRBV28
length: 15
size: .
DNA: TGTGCCAGCAGTTTAACCCGACAGGGGAACACTGAAGCTTTCTTT
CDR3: CASSLTRQGNTEAFF

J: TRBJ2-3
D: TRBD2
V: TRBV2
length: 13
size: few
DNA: TGTGCCAGCAAGGGACTAGCGGGGGATAAGGAGTATTTT
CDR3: CASKGLAGDKEYF

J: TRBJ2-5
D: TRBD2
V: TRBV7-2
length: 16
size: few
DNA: TGTGCCAGCAGCTTATCTAGCGGGGGACCTCAAGAGACCCAGTACTTC
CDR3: CASSLSSGGPQETQYF

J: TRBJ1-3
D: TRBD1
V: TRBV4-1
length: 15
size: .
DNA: TGCGCCAGCAGCCAAGCCGGGACAGGAGGAAACACCATATATTTT
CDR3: CASSQAGTGGNTIYF

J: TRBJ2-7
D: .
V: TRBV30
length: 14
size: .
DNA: TGTGCCTGGAGTGTGTTCGACAGTCGGATCGAGCAGTACTTC
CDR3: CAWSVFDSRIEQYF

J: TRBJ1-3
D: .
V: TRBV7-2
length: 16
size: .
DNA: TGTGCCAGCAGCTTAGGAAGCGCCTTGAGTGGAAACACCATATATTTT
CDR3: CASSLGSALSGNTIYF

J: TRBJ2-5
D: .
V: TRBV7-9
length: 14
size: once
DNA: TGTGCCAGCAGCTTAGGCCGCACAGGGTGGACCCAGTACTTC
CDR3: CASSLGRTGWTQYF

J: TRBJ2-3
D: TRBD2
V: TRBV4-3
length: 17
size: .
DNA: TGCGCCAGCAGCCCACGGACTAGCGGGGGGGTCACAGATACGCAGTATTTT
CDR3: CASSPRTSGGVTDTQYF

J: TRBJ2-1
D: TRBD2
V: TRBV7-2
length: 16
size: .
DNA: TGTGCCAGCAGCTTACTATCCGGACTAGGCCTCAATGAGCAGTTCTTC
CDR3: CASSLLSGLGLNEQFF

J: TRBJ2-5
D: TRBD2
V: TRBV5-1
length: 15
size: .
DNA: TGCGCCAGCAGCCCCACTAGCGGGGGCCAAGAGACCCAGTACTTC
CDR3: CASSPTSGGQETQYF

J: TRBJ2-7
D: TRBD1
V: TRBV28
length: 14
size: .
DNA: TGTGCCAGCAGGACCACAGGGGGCATCAACGAGCAGTACTTC
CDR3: CASRTTGGINEQYF

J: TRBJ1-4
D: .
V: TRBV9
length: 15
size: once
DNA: TGTGCCAGCAGCGGGACAGACTTCTTTAATGAAAAACTGTTTTTT
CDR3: CASSGTDFFNEKLFF

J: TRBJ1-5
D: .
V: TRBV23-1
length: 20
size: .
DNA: TGCGCCAGCAGTCCTCCCAAGGCTAAAAGGATGGAGGATAGCAATCAGCCCCAGCATTTT
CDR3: CASSPPKAKRMEDSNQPQHF

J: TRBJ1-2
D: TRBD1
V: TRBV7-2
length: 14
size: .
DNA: TGTGCCAGCAGCGAACGGACAGGTGGCTATGGCTACACCTTC
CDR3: CASSERTGGYGYTF

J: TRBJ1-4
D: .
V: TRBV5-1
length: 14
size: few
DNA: TGCGCCAGCAGCTTTGGGCGGGATAATGAAAAACTGTTTTTT
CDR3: CASSFGRDNEKLFF

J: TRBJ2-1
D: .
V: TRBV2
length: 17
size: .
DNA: TGTGCCACCGAACCCCCCTTTGGGGGGGCCCCCTACAATGAGCAGTTCTTC
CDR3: CATEPPFGGAPYNEQFF

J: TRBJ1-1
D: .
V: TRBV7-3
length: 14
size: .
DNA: TGTGCCAGCAGCCTGGGAGTCATGAACACTGAAGCTTTCTTT
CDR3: CASSLGVMNTEAFF

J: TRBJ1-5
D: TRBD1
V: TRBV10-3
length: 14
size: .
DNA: TGTGCCATCGGAGGACAGGGACGAGGTCAGCCCCAGCATTTT
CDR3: CAIGGQGRGQPQHF

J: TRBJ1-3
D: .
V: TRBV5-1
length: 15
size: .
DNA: TGCGCCAGCAGCCCAACAGGGTCTGGAACAAACACCATATATTTT
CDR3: CASSPTGSGTNTIYF

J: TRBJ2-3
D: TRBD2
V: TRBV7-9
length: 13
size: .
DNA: TGTGCCAGCAGCCGGCGGGAGGCAGATACGCAGTATTTT
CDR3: CASSRREADTQYF

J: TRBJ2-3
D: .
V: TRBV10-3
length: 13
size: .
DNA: TGTGCCATCTCGGGGGGCGGGGCCGATACGCAGTATTTT
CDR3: CAISGGGADTQYF

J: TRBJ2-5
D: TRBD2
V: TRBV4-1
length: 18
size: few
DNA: TGCGCCAGCAGCCAAGATCTCTCGCTAGCGGGGGGGATAGAGACCCAGTACTTC
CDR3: CASSQDLSLAGGIETQYF

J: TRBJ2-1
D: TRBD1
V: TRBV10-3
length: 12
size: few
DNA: TGTGCCCTACAAGGGGACAGCAATGAGCAGTTCTTC
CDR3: CALQGDSNEQFF

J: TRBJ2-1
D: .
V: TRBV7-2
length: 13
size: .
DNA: TGTGCCAGCAGCCCCGGGAGCTACAATGAGCAGTTCTTC
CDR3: CASSPGSYNEQFF

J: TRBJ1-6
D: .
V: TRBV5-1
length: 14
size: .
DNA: TGCGCCAGCAGCTCCAGCTCCTATAATTCACCCCTCCACTTT
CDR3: CASSSSSYNSPLHF

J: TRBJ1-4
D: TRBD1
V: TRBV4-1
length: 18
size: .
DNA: TGCGCCAGCAGCCTAAATTCGGGACAGTTTGCAACTAATGAAAAACTGTTTTTT
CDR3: CASSLNSGQFATNEKLFF

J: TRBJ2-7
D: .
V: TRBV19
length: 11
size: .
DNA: TGTGCCAGAAGGGGACTTCACGAGCAGTACTTC
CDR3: CARRGLHEQYF

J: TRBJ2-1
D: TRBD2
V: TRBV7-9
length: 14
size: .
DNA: TGTGCCAGCAGCTCTAGCGGGGGGGCCAATGAGCAGTTCTTC
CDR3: CASSSSGGANEQFF

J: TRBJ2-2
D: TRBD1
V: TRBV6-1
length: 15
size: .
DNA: TGTGCCAGCAGCGAAGGACAGGGGATCACCGGGGAGCTGTTTTTT
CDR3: CASSEGQGITGELFF

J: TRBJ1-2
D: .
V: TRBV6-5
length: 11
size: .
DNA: TGTGCCAGCAGCCGAGGAGGCGGCTACACCTTC
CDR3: CASSRGGGYTF

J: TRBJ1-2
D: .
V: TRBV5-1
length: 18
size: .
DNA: TGCGTCAGCAGCTTGTTCGTGACGCAACGCGGGGGAGAGGCTGGCTACACCTTC
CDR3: CVSSLFVTQRGGEAGYTF

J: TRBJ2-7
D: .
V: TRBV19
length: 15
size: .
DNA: TGTGCCAGTAGTATAGGGACTGGAGGGGCCTACGAGCAGTACTTC
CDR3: CASSIGTGGAYEQYF

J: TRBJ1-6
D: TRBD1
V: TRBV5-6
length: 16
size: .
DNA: TGTGCCAGCAGCCTGGACAGGGGGGCGCGGGATTCACCCCTCCACTTT
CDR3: CASSLDRGARDSPLHF

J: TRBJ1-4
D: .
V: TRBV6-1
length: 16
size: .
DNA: TGTGCCAGCAGTGACCAGGGACACCGATTGGGTGAAAAACTGTTTTTT
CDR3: CASSDQGHRLGEKLFF

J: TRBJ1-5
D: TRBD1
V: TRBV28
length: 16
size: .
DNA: TGTGCCAGCAAACTCCTTTCCGGGACAGGATCTCAGCCCCAGCATTTT
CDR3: CASKLLSGTGSQPQHF

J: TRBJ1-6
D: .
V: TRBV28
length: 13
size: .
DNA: TGTGCCAGCAGCGGCAGGGTCAATTCACCCCTCCACTTT
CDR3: CASSGRVNSPLHF

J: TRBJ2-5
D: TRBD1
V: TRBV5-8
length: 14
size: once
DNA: TGTGCCACCCATCCCAGGGGGTGGGAGGAGACCCAGTACTTC
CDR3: CATHPRGWEETQYF

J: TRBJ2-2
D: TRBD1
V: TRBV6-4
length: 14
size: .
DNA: TGTGCCAGCAGTAACAGGGGGGACACCGGGGAGCTGTTTTTT
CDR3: CASSNRGDTGELFF

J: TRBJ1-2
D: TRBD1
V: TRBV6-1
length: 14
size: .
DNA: TGTGCCAGCAGTGACTCCGGACAGGGGAGTGGCTACACCTTC
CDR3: CASSDSGQGSGYTF

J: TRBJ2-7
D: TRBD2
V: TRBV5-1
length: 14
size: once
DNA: TGCGCCAGCAGCTTGGCGCGGGGGGTCTACGAGCAGTACTTC
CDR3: CASSLARGVYEQYF

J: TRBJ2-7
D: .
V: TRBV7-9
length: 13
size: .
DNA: TGTGCCAGCAGCCCCCGGGAGTCCTACGAGCAGTACTTC
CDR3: CASSPRESYEQYF